These 2 T cell receptor beta chains were all obtained from the same sample, sequenced in a study of blood T cell repertoires in COVID-19. Assay: immunoSEQ multiplex PCR; the TCRdb copy retains only in-frame clones and omits some. The table shows 160,000 or so clones, with around 80% occurring only once. Source material: peripheral blood. These receptors all come from a woman of 80 years or more with acute or convalescent COVID-19.

The rearrangement links TRBV30 to TRBJ2-2; D unclear. Per germline, CDR1 GTSNPN and CDR2 SVGIG (reference sequence). V was pared by 4 bases and J by 7 bases, with 10 bases between. The CDR3 totals 12 residues. CDR3 DNA sequence: TGTGCCTGGACCCCGGGTGGCGGGGAGCTGTTTTTT. As protein: CAWTPGGGELFF. Full variable domain (outside the CDR3, taken from reference TRBV30 and TRBJ2-2): SQTIHQWPATLVQPVGSPLSLECTVEGTSNPNLYWYRQAAGRGLQLLFYSVGIGQISSEVPQNLSASRPQDRQFILSSKKLLLSDSGFYLCAWTPGGGELFFGEGSRLTVL.

This rearrangement joins TRBV15 to TRBJ2-2; 7 positions match TRBD1. This CDR3 is 15 amino acids long. The germline gives CDR1 LNHNV, CDR2 YYDKDF (reference sequence). V lost 3 bases to trimming and J lost 1 base; unmatched junction nucleotides: 2. The CDR3 here is CATSSGTENTGELFF. The DNA of the CDR3 is TGTGCCACCAGCAGCGGGACAGAGAACACCGGGGAGCTGTTTTTT. Full variable domain (remainder filled in from reference TRBV15 and TRBJ2-2): DAMVIQNPRYQVTQFGKPVTLSCSQTLNHNVMYWYQQKSSQAPKLLFHYYDKDFNNEADTPDNFQSRRPNTSFCFLDIRSPGLGDTAMYLCATSSGTENTGELFFGEGSRLTVL.